This TCR beta chain was recovered during a study of early stage breast cancer tumors. Assay: immunoSEQ multiplex PCR; the TCRdb copy retains only in-frame clones and omits some. The sample has approximately 31,000 clones, roughly four fifths seen once; the top ten hold 10%. Germline loops: CDR1 MNHEY, CDR2 SMNVEV (reference sequence). There are 14 residues in the CDR3. V lost 1 base and J 4 bases, leaving 10 bases between the germline ends. The specimen sequenced was breast tumor tissue. The V and J genes are TRBV27 and TRBJ1-2; maybe TRBD1 (5 bases). The sequence derives from a person aged 30-39 years with breast cancer. As DNA, the CDR3 is TGTGCCAGCAGTTTATGGGGGTCCGGCTATGGCTACACCTTC. Translation gives CASSLWGSGYGYTF.